The clone carrying this T cell receptor (beta chain) has more than one count but fewer than ten. What it binds is unknown. These data come from a study of graft-versus-host responses after intestinal transplantation. Study-wide results and limits: Peak levels of circulating GvH clones tracked with early post-transplant HvG declines.

Assay: immunoSEQ multiplex PCR; the TCRdb copy retains only in-frame clones and omits some. The table has approximately 10,000 clones, around nine tenths seen once. The CDR3 extends over 15 amino acids. Germline V gene sequence: CDR1 LNHNV, CDR2 YYDKDF (reference sequence). J gave up 6 bases and V 0 bases, and 2 bases lay outside the gene matches. V is TRBV15 and J is TRBJ2-7; 13 positions match TRBD2. The TCR sequence derives from a human patient who received an intestinal transplant, so some T cells may come from the graft donor. The sample was PBMCs, taken approximately 240 days after intestinal transplant. CDR3 sequence reads: CATSREGTSGTEQYF. CDR3 bases: TGTGCCACCAGCAGAGAGGGGACTAGCGGGACCGAGCAGTACTTC.